Below, 27 T cell receptor beta chains from the same sample are listed, as sequenced in a study of beta chain features in type 1 diabetes. The entirety of the isolated RNA underwent reverse transcription, so expressed TCRB transcripts were sequenced. The repertoire was sequenced with immunoSEQ multiplex PCR; TCRdb's copy has only in-frame clones and lacks some. The sample consists of about 450,000 clones, over 10% of them appearing once. The material sequenced was naive CD4+ T cells from blood. The receptors come from a woman under 30 in good health.

This clone appeared a single time. The gene calls are TRBV27 and TRBJ1-5; the D is unclear. Germline values: CDR1 MNHEY, CDR2 SMNVEV (reference sequence). This CDR3 region has 14 residues. The germline V and J ends were trimmed by 4 bases and 2 bases, with 9 bases remaining between them. CDR3: CASSSRRGNQPQHF. CDR3 in DNA: TGTGCCAGCAGTTCTAGGAGGGGCAATCAGCCCCAGCATTTT.

In its sample, this clone was seen a few times. The chain is built from TRBV6-1 and TRBJ2-5; 7 nucleotides line up with TRBD1. Germline V gene lookup returns CDR1 MNHNS and CDR2 SASEGT. The CDR3 runs to 15 residues. The ends lost 4 bases at V and 7 bases at J; junction bases unmatched: 12. DNA of the CDR3: TGTGCCAGCAGTGTATTCGGACAGGTCAAGGGGACCCAGTACTTC. Translating gives CASSVFGQVKGTQYF.

In its sample, this clone was seen a few times. The chain carries TRBV5-1 and TRBJ2-5, with TRBD1 identical over 7 bases. V shed 5 bases, J shed 5 bases, and the junction held 9 bases outside the gene matches. In germline, CDR1 is SGHRS, CDR2 YFSETQ. The CDR3 is made up of 14 amino acids. CDR3 residues: CASRRRQGSETQYF. CDR3 DNA: TGCGCCAGCAGACGAAGACAGGGCTCGGAGACCCAGTACTTC.

The table lists this clone with a few counts. The V and J genes are TRBV30 and TRBJ2-3; 13 nucleotides match TRBD2. The CDR3 totals 17 residues. Germline trimming cut 3 bases from V and 3 bases from J; bases unmatched to any gene: 9. Germline V gene data show CDR1 as GTSNPN and CDR2 as SVGIG (reference sequence). This chain's CDR3 is CAWSQSRTSGRTDTQYF. The CDR3 nucleotides are TGTGCCTGGAGCCAATCCCGGACTAGCGGGAGAACAGATACGCAGTATTTT.

The chain recombines TRBV29-1 with TRBJ2-2, with a tentative D call TRBD1 (6 bases). Germline CDR1 SQVTM, CDR2 ANQGSEA. This CDR3 spans 18 amino acids. V shed 4 bases and J shed 0 bases, with 21 bases lying between them. The CDR3 region has the DNA TGCAGCGTTGCACAGAACACCGGACAGACCGCGAACACCGGGGAGCTGTTTTTT. Its translation: CSVAQNTGQTANTGELFF.

In this sample, this clone turned up a few times. The gene calls are TRBV10-3 and TRBJ1-2; D is unresolved. Between the trimmed V and J ends, which lost 10 bases and 1 base, there was a span of 7 bases. CDR1 ENHRY and CDR2 SYGVKD come from the germline V gene. The CDR3 is 11 residues long. This CDR3 reads CATRDNYGYTF. The CDR3 region has the DNA TGTGCCACAAGGGATAACTATGGCTACACCTTC.

This clone was seen only a few times. The chain links TRBV7-2 to TRBJ1-1; no clear D gene. V dropped 3 bases and J dropped 4 bases, with 12 bases sitting between them. The CDR3 runs 14 residues. Germline loops: CDR1 SGHTA, CDR2 FQGNSA. CDR3 bases: TGTGCCAGCAGCTTCGCGGTATTGGGCACTGAAGCTTTCTTT. Protein: CASSFAVLGTEAFF.

This clone was seen more than once but under ten times. V usage is TRBV5-1 and J usage is TRBJ2-4, with TRBD1 matching 10 bases. Trimming took 5 bases from V and 0 from J; bases not matched to a gene: 5. This CDR3 is built from 16 residues. The germline CDR1 and CDR2 sequences are SGHRS and YFSETQ. The CDR3 sequence: CASSRDRGIAKNIQYF. CDR3 nucleotide sequence: TGCGCCAGCAGTCGGGACAGGGGAATAGCCAAAAACATTCAGTACTTC.

The chain is built from TRBV5-1 and TRBJ2-2, with D tentatively TRBD1 or TRBD2 (5 bases each). The germline gives CDR1 SGHRS, CDR2 YFSETQ. CDR3 size: 15 residues. V dropped 1 base and J dropped 5 bases, with 12 bases sitting between them. The CDR3 reads CASSLSGTITGELFF. CDR3 in DNA: TGCGCCAGCAGCTTGTCCGGGACCATAACCGGGGAGCTGTTTTTT.

This clone was observed a few times. CDR3 residues: CASSFTGGIREGEQFF. The CDR3 DNA reads as TGTGCCAGCAGCTTCACAGGGGGAATAAGAGAGGGTGAGCAGTTCTTC. The V call is TRBV7-2, the J call TRBJ2-1; 8 nucleotides line up with TRBD1. Germline values: CDR1 SGHTA, CDR2 FQGNSA. Trimming cost V 3 bases and J 9 bases; bases outside gene matches: 13. This CDR3 is 16 amino acids long.

This chain connects TRBV30 to TRBJ1-2; D gene unclear. The V gene lost 0 bases and the J gene lost 4 bases, with 12 bases spanning the gap. The CDR3 is 14 residues long. The germline CDR1 and CDR2 sequences are GTSNPN and SVGIG (reference sequence). CDR3 in DNA: TGTGCCTGGAGTGTGCTGGGAAGCCCCTATGGCTACACCTTC. Translating gives CAWSVLGSPYGYTF. Using reference TRBV30 and TRBJ1-2 for the parts outside the CDR3, the full variable domain is SQTIHQWPATLVQPVGSPLSLECTVEGTSNPNLYWYRQAAGRGLQLLFYSVGIGQISSEVPQNLSASRPQDRQFILSSKKLLLSDSGFYLCAWSVLGSPYGYTFGSGTRLTVV.

This clone was seen only a few times. The V and J genes are TRBV30 and TRBJ2-6, with D possibly matching TRBD1 (6 bases). Trimming cost V 3 bases and J 1 base, with 10 bases left between them. CDR1 is GTSNPN, CDR2 SVGIG, per germline (reference sequence). The CDR3 is 15 residues long. As DNA, the CDR3 is TGTGCCTGGAGCAAACAGGGTTCTGGGGCCAACGTCCTGACTTTC. The encoded protein is CAWSKQGSGANVLTF.

This clone was detected only a few times. The gene calls are TRBV18 and TRBJ1-1; D is undetermined. CDR3 length: 14 amino acids. The V end was cut by 6 bases, the J end by 0 bases, with 11 bases between. From germline, CDR1 is KGHSH and CDR2 LQKENI. The CDR3 sequence is CASSRIQLNTEAFF. CDR3 sequence (DNA): TGTGCCAGCTCCCGGATCCAGCTGAACACTGAAGCTTTCTTT.

There are a few counts of this clone. The J gene is TRBJ2-7, the V gene TRBV7-9; D remains unclear. The V end was cut by 1 base, the J end by 5 bases, with 9 bases between. Germline lookup yields CDR1 SEHNR and CDR2 FQNEAQ (reference sequence). This CDR3 has 13 residues. This chain's CDR3 is CASSLDITNEQYF. CDR3 in DNA: TGTGCCAGCAGCTTAGATATAACAAACGAGCAGTACTTC. The full variable domain, completed using reference TRBV7-9 and TRBJ2-7, is DTGVSQNPRHKITKRGQNVTFRCDPISEHNRLYWYRQTLGQGPEFLTYFQNEAQLEKSRLLSDRFSAERPKGSFSTLEIQRTEQGDSAMYLCASSLDITNEQYFGPGTRLTVT.

The genes are TRBV7-6 and TRBJ2-2; 8 bases match TRBD2. The V segment lost 4 bases and the J segment 4 bases; nucleotides outside the gene matches: 11. Germline V CDR1 and CDR2: SGHVS, FNYEAQ. The CDR3 spans 17 residues. Here the CDR3 reads CASSSPSRTSFTGELFF. CDR3 DNA sequence: TGTGCCAGCAGCTCCCCTTCCAGGACTAGCTTCACCGGGGAGCTGTTTTTT.

This clone was observed a handful of times. The chain is built from TRBV9 and TRBJ2-3; D call uncertain. This CDR3 region has 15 residues. V shed 1 base and J shed 2 bases, with 11 bases lying between them. Germline V lookup: CDR1 SGDLS, CDR2 YYNGEE. CDR3 loop: CASSVRLSPTDTQYF. The CDR3 DNA reads as TGTGCCAGCAGCGTAAGGTTGTCTCCCACAGATACGCAGTATTTT.

The rearrangement links TRBV7-9 to TRBJ1-3; D is perhaps TRBD1 (5 bases). This CDR3 has 15 residues. Germline V gene sequence: CDR1 SEHNR, CDR2 FQNEAQ (reference sequence). Deletions cut 3 bases from V and 2 bases from J, with 11 bases between. CDR3 DNA: TGTGCCAGCAGCTTCTCGACAGAGACTGGAAACACCATATATTTT. Translated, it gives CASSFSTETGNTIYF.

V usage is TRBV30 and J usage is TRBJ2-4; D is unclear. Germline-derived CDR1 and CDR2 are GTSNPN and SVGIG (reference sequence). Trimming cost V 4 bases and J 3 bases, with 16 bases left between them. CDR3 length equals 15 residues. This CDR3 reads CAWTTSGMGKNIQYF. The DNA of the CDR3 is TGTGCCTGGACAACCTCGGGCATGGGCAAAAACATTCAGTACTTC.

About this clone itself: In the same sample, other DNA sequences code for this CDR3. The chain carries TRBV29-1 and TRBJ2-5; TRBD1 matches 10 bases. The length of the CDR3 is 13 residues. The ends lost 7 bases at V and 4 bases at J; junction bases unmatched: 6. Germline lookup yields CDR1 SQVTM and CDR2 ANQGSEA. This CDR3 reads CSARDRGGETQYF. CDR3 bases: TGCAGCGCCCGGGACAGGGGTGGAGAGACCCAGTACTTC.

J is TRBJ2-3 and V is TRBV30; the match to TRBD2 covers 7 bases. V lost 5 bases, J lost 2 bases, and 1 base stayed unmatched. This CDR3 is built from 12 residues. CDR1 is GTSNPN and CDR2 is SVGIG in the germline V gene (reference sequence). CDR3 nucleotide sequence: TGTGCCTGGGGGGGGGTCACAGATACGCAGTATTTT. This gives the protein CAWGGVTDTQYF.

The table lists this clone with a few counts. The chain has TRBV19 and TRBJ1-1, with a tentative D call TRBD1 (5 bases). The germline CDR1 and CDR2 sequences are LNHDA and SQIVND (reference sequence). This CDR3 has 12 residues. V shed 7 bases and J shed 3 bases, with 9 bases lying between them. The CDR3 DNA follows: TGTGCCAGTATGGGCAGGGACACTGAAGCTTTCTTT. This encodes CASMGRDTEAFF.

V gene TRBV6-6 combines with J gene TRBJ1-4; no clear D gene. The germline V gene encodes CDR1 MNHNY and CDR2 SVGAGI (reference sequence). The CDR3 extends over 12 amino acids. The V end was cut by 1 base, the J end by 10 bases, with 7 bases between. CDR3: CASSYLEGKLFF. The CDR3 DNA reads TGTGCCAGCAGTTACTTGGAAGGAAAACTGTTTTTT.

The rearrangement joins TRBV11-2 to TRBJ1-4, with TRBD1 matching over 7 bases. V was clipped by 2 bases and J by 7 bases; unmatched bases: 7. CDR1 SGHAT and CDR2 FQNNGV come from the germline V gene. The CDR3 is 15 amino acids. CDR3 DNA: TGTGCCAGCAGCTTAACCGACAGGGTAGCTGAAAAACTGTTTTTT. Protein sequence: CASSLTDRVAEKLFF. Filled out from reference TRBV11-2 and TRBJ1-4, the complete variable domain reads EAGVAQSPRYKIIEKRQSVAFWCNPISGHATLYWYQQILGQGPKLLIQFQNNGVVDDSQLPKDRFSAERLKGVDSTLKIQPAKLEDSAVYLCASSLTDRVAEKLFFGSGTQLSVL.

This clone was seen just once. The chain combines TRBV29-1 with TRBJ2-2; D is undetermined. The CDR3 is made up of 12 amino acids. Trimming shortened V by 4 bases and J by 4 bases, and 7 bases separated the two germline ends. CDR1 SQVTM and CDR2 ANQGSEA come from the germline V gene. As DNA, the CDR3 is TGCAGCGTTGGAGGACCCACCGGGGAGCTGTTTTTT. As protein: CSVGGPTGELFF.

The rearrangement links TRBV7-2 to TRBJ2-3; D not resolved. This CDR3 comprises 13 residues. Trimming pared 7 bases from V and 1 base from J, leaving 9 bases between. Germline lookup yields CDR1 SGHTA and CDR2 FQGNSA. CDR3 protein: CASTIRGTDTQYF. The CDR3 nucleotides read TGTGCCAGCACCATTAGGGGCACAGATACGCAGTATTTT.

The V and J genes are TRBV6-6 and TRBJ2-3; TRBD2 matches at 9 bases. CDR3 length: 15 amino acids. The V and J ends lost 6 bases and 0 bases, in that order; junction bases with no gene match: 4. The germline V gene encodes CDR1 MNHNY and CDR2 SVGAGI (reference sequence). CDR3: CASRQTSGSTDTQYF. In DNA, the CDR3 is TGTGCCAGCAGACAGACTAGCGGTAGCACAGATACGCAGTATTTT.

This clone has just one count. The chain recombines TRBV6-5 with TRBJ2-6; D unclear. Germline values: CDR1 MNHEY, CDR2 SVGAGI. This CDR3 is built from 14 residues. Trimming took off 8 bases at V and 3 bases at J, with 11 bases between the two ends. The CDR3 sequence is CASYNAVGANVLTF. The CDR3 region has the DNA TGTGCCAGCTACAACGCGGTTGGGGCCAACGTCCTGACTTTC.